One sample yielded the 11 T cell receptor beta chains listed below, sequenced in a study of OX40 agonist ivuxolimab in advanced cancers. Data came from immunoSEQ multiplex PCR; TCRdb stores just in-frame clones and leaves some out. The table has tens of thousands of clones, about 80% seen once; the top ten hold 3.5% to 5%. The sample consisted of CD4+ or CD8+ T cells sorted from blood, taken in a trial of the OX40 agonist ivuxolimab. The receptors stem from an adult with an advanced solid tumor such as melanoma, head and neck, liver or kidney cancer.

In DNA, the CDR3 is TGTGCCAGCAGCTTAGCCAGGGCCGGGGTACCCACAGATACGCAGTATTTT. It translates to CASSLARAGVPTDTQYF. This chain links TRBV7-2 with TRBJ2-3; either TRBD1 or TRBD2 may fit D (5 bases each). Per the germline V gene, CDR1 is SGHTA and CDR2 is FQGNSA. V was trimmed by 0 bases and J by 2 bases, leaving 15 bases between them. This CDR3 spans 17 amino acids.

The chain carries TRBV6-9 and TRBJ1-2; possible D gene TRBD1, 6 bases. Trimming shortened V by 5 bases and J by 10 bases, and 23 bases separated the two germline ends. CDR3 length: 15 residues. CDR1 MNHGY and CDR2 SVAAGI come from the germline V gene. The CDR3 DNA reads as TGTGCCAGCAGTACAGGGTCAGCCGCTCTGGGGGACTACACCTTC. This sequence encodes CASSTGSAALGDYTF.

The chain has TRBV18 and TRBJ1-2, with a tentative D call TRBD1 (6 bases). Germline CDR1 KGHSH, CDR2 LQKENI. V dropped 3 bases and J dropped 6 bases, with 20 bases sitting between them. The CDR3 runs 16 residues. In DNA form, the CDR3 reads TGTGCCAGCTCACCCACACGAAGCAAGGGGGTCGATGGCTACACCTTC. Amino acids: CASSPTRSKGVDGYTF.

CDR3 sequence: CASSKDRGFGANVLTF. The CDR3 DNA follows: TGTGCCAGCAGCAAAGACCGGGGATTTGGGGCCAACGTCCTGACTTTC. The chain employs TRBV7-6 and TRBJ2-6; weak D call: TRBD2 (5 bases). Germline-derived CDR1 and CDR2 are SGHVS and FNYEAQ. There are 16 residues in the CDR3. Trimming left V 5 bases short and J 3 bases short, with 14 bases between.

The V call is TRBV7-2, the J call TRBJ2-2; D might be TRBD1 or TRBD2, each matching 6 bases. Trimming took off 2 bases at V and 4 bases at J, with 11 bases between the two ends. CDR1 and CDR2 from the germline V gene are SGHTA and FQGNSA. CDR3 length: 15 residues. The CDR3 DNA reads as TGTGCCAGCAGCTTACTCCCGGGGGCCACCGGGGAGCTGTTTTTT. Translating gives CASSLLPGATGELFF.

The V gene is TRBV18, the J gene TRBJ2-6; D ambiguous. The CDR3 consists of 15 residues. Germline values: CDR1 KGHSH, CDR2 LQKENI. The V end was cut by 3 bases, the J end by 0 bases, with 6 bases between. The CDR3 DNA sequence: TGTGCCAGCTCACCTAAAATCTCTGGGGCCAACGTCCTGACTTTC. This encodes CASSPKISGANVLTF.

The genes are TRBV5-4 and TRBJ2-1; TRBD2 might be the D (6 bases). From germline, CDR1 is SGHNT and CDR2 YYREEE (reference sequence). This CDR3 has 16 residues. V lost 2 bases and J 4 bases, leaving 16 bases between the germline ends. CDR3 residues: CASSLPPHGTYNEQFF. CDR3 nucleotides: TGTGCCAGCAGCTTACCCCCCCACGGGACTTACAATGAGCAGTTCTTC.

The rearrangement links TRBV4-3 to TRBJ1-4, with D hard to call. This CDR3 is built from 13 residues. Germline-derived CDR1 and CDR2 are LGHNA and YSLEER. V lost 1 base and J lost 8, with 8 bases in between. This chain's CDR3 is CASSQVSPEKLFF. CDR3 nucleotide sequence: TGCGCCAGCAGCCAAGTGAGTCCGGAAAAACTGTTTTTT.

This clone was recorded a few times. The rearrangement joins TRBV18 to TRBJ1-5, with TRBD1 identical over 7 bases. Losses at the gene ends were 4 bases for V and 1 base for J; bases not matched to a gene: 7. CDR1 is KGHSH, CDR2 LQKENI, per germline. CDR3 length: 16 residues. In DNA form, the CDR3 reads TGTGCCAGCTCACGACAGGGAATCACGAGCAATCAGCCCCAGCATTTT. Translation gives CASSRQGITSNQPQHF.

This clone was picked up a small number of times. CDR3 protein: CASSFSGTSGTGELFF. The CDR3 nucleotides read TGCGCCAGCAGCTTTTCCGGGACTAGCGGGACCGGGGAGCTGTTTTTT. The chain has TRBV5-1 and TRBJ2-2, with 12 bases fitting TRBD2. Germline V gene data show CDR1 as SGHRS and CDR2 as YFSETQ. V dropped 2 bases and J dropped 5; count of bases not matched to a gene: 4. The CDR3 is 16 residues long.

The chain links TRBV4-2 to TRBJ2-5; 12 positions match TRBD2. Unmatched junction bases numbered 8, after V lost 4 bases and J lost 5 bases. Germline V gives CDR1 LGHNA, CDR2 YNFKEQ. The CDR3 contains 16 residues. The chain's CDR3 is CASSPRLAGAGETQYF. The CDR3 DNA reads TGTGCCAGCAGCCCTCGACTAGCGGGGGCGGGGGAGACCCAGTACTTC.